This TCR beta chain is from a study of cytomegalovirus exposure and HLA in healthy donors. Amplification used 60 Vbeta primers and 13 Jbeta primers. Assay: immunoSEQ multiplex PCR; the TCRdb copy retains only in-frame clones and omits some. Of 100,000 to 150,000 clones in the sample, about 74% were seen once. The trim removed 7 bases at V and 1 base at J, leaving 7 bases unmatched. CDR1 SNHLY and CDR2 FYNNEI come from the germline V gene. The length of the CDR3 is 15 residues. The chain couples TRBV2 to TRBJ2-1; TRBD1 aligns across 7 bases. Sequencing used PBMCs. The source of this sequence is a woman between 45 and 65 years old in good health and CMV-seropositive. The CDR3 sequence is CASKKGTESYNEQFF. The DNA for the CDR3 is TGTGCCAGCAAGAAAGGGACAGAGTCCTACAATGAGCAGTTCTTC.